One sample yielded the 23 T cell receptor beta chains listed below, sequenced in a study of control samples from healthy donors and cancer patients. Data came from immunoSEQ multiplex PCR; TCRdb stores just in-frame clones and leaves some out. The data show about 61,000 clones, about 90% seen once. The sample was PBMCs. These receptors were taken from a man aged 55-75 years with colorectal cancer.

The rearrangement joins TRBV7-2 to TRBJ1-6; no reliable D call. V was pared by 5 bases and J by 13 bases, with 21 bases between. This CDR3 contains 15 residues. Germline lookup yields CDR1 SGHTA and CDR2 FQGNSA. The CDR3: CASSLTRTNNWPLHF. The CDR3, as DNA: TGTGCCAGCAGCCTGACAAGGACTAATAATTGGCCCCTCCACTTT.

V is TRBV3-1 (or the pseudogene TRBV3-2) and J is TRBJ2-1; 11 bases agree with TRBD1. Unmatched junction bases numbered 4, after V lost 2 bases and J lost 7 bases. CDR1 and CDR2 from the germline V gene are LGHDT and YNNKEL (reference sequence). The CDR3 contains 15 residues. CDR3 sequence (DNA): TGTGCCAGCAGCCAAAGGGACAGGGGGAGAAATGAGCAGTTCTTC. This codes for CASSQRDRGRNEQFF.

This clone has just one count. This chain connects TRBV28 to TRBJ1-6; 10 bases agree with TRBD1. The CDR3 loop spans 14 amino acids. Germline-derived CDR1 and CDR2 are MDHEN and SYDVKM. The ends lost 6 bases at V and 10 bases at J; junction bases unmatched: 6. The chain's CDR3 is CASRRTGGGSPLHF. Written as DNA, the CDR3 is TGTGCCAGCAGGCGGACAGGGGGAGGCTCACCCCTCCACTTT.

The sample holds one count of this clone. J is TRBJ2-6 and V is TRBV19, with a possible D match to TRBD1 (5 bases). Looked up from germline, CDR1 is LNHDA and CDR2 is SQIVND (reference sequence). The CDR3 length is 15 residues. Trimming stripped 4 bases from V and 1 base from J, with 8 bases between. CDR3 DNA sequence: TGTGCCAGTAGTACCCCAGGGTCTGGGGCCAACGTCCTGACTTTC. It yields the protein CASSTPGSGANVLTF.

The rearrangement uses TRBV16 and TRBJ2-1; D not certain. The length of the CDR3 is 14 residues. The germline gives CDR1 KGHSY, CDR2 FQNENV. Trimming removed 2 bases at V and 8 bases at J, with 13 bases between. In nucleotides, the CDR3 is TGTGCCAGCAGCCAAAGTGGTGATGTCGATGAGCAGTTCTTC. Its protein is CASSQSGDVDEQFF. The full variable domain, its missing parts supplied by reference TRBV16 and TRBJ2-1, is GEEVAQTPKHLVRGEGQKAKLYCAPIKGHSYVFWYQQVLKNEFKFLISFQNENVFDETGMPKERFSAKCLPNSPCSLEIQATKLEDSAVYFCASSQSGDVDEQFFGPGTRLTVL.

This chain links TRBV5-8 with TRBJ2-7, with a possible D match to TRBD2 (6 bases). The CDR3 consists of 15 residues. Per germline, CDR1 SGHTS and CDR2 YDEGEE. Trimming pared 4 bases from V and 7 bases from J, leaving 21 bases between. CDR3 in DNA: TGTGCCAGCAGCGCGGAAGGCCGGGGGATCGCGGAGCAGTACTTC. Translating it yields CASSAEGRGIAEQYF.

This clone was recorded a few times. V is TRBV2 and J is TRBJ1-5; tentatively, D is TRBD1 (5 bases). V was shortened by 5 bases and J by 5 bases, with 19 bases between the two germline ends. The CDR3 covers 16 residues. Germline lookup yields CDR1 SNHLY and CDR2 FYNNEI. The CDR3 DNA is TGTGCCAGCAGTAGCGGGGGAACCATTAGATATCAGCCCCAGCATTTT. Its protein product is CASSSGGTIRYQPQHF.

V usage is TRBV7-9 and J usage is TRBJ1-5, with D perhaps matching TRBD1 (5 bases). Germline CDR1 SEHNR, CDR2 FQNEAQ (reference sequence). This CDR3 spans 18 amino acids. V lost 5 bases to trimming and J lost 3 bases, with 23 bases between them. Written as DNA, the CDR3 is TGTGCCAGCAGCCCTCTAGGGGTGGGGACGGAGGCCAATCAGCCCCAGCATTTT. Translated: CASSPLGVGTEANQPQHF.

The chain carries TRBV9 and TRBJ2-3; 8 bases are shared with TRBD2. Germline CDR1 and CDR2: SGDLS and YYNGEE. Trimming cost V 4 bases and J 6 bases; bases outside gene matches: 10. The CDR3 consists of 15 residues. The chain's CDR3 is CASSPGGGQADTQYF. CDR3 DNA: TGTGCCAGCAGCCCCGGGGGGGGGCAGGCTGATACGCAGTATTTT.

The CDR3 here is CASSLRDRSGGEQFF. For the CDR3, the DNA is TGTGCCAGCAGTCTCCGGGACAGGTCGGGAGGTGAGCAGTTCTTC. V and J are TRBV6-2 or TRBV6-3 and TRBJ2-1, with a weak D call TRBD1 (8 bases). V lost 5 bases to trimming and J lost 9 bases, with 20 bases between them. This CDR3 has 15 residues. CDR1 and CDR2 from the germline V gene are MNHEY and SVGEGT.

The CDR3 region is CASSWTGVGYGYTF. The DNA for the CDR3 is TGTGCCAGCAGCTGGACAGGGGTTGGCTATGGCTACACCTTC. The V gene is TRBV5-6, the J gene TRBJ1-2, with 9 nucleotides matching TRBD1. The V gene's germline CDR1 is SGHDT and CDR2 YYEEEE. CDR3 length: 14 residues. V dropped 3 bases and J dropped 4; count of bases not matched to a gene: 4.

This rearrangement joins TRBV9 to TRBJ2-6; D remains unclear. The V end was cut by 0 bases, the J end by 0 bases, with 10 bases between. The CDR3 length is 17 residues. Germline assignment: CDR1 SGDLS and CDR2 YYNGEE. CDR3 in DNA: TGTGCCAGCAGCGTAGGGCCCATCGGCTCTGGGGCCAACGTCCTGACTTTC. Protein sequence: CASSVGPIGSGANVLTF.

The rearrangement links TRBV19 to TRBJ1-1; D not resolved. CDR3 length: 11 amino acids. The germline CDR1 and CDR2 sequences are LNHDA and SQIVND (reference sequence). Trimming cost V 6 bases and J 7 bases, with 9 bases left between them. CDR3 DNA: TGTGCCAGTAGCCCGAGCTATGAAGCTTTCTTT. This codes for CASSPSYEAFF. The variable domain in full, completed from reference TRBV19 and TRBJ1-1, reads DGGITQSPKYLFRKEGQNVTLSCEQNLNHDAMYWYRQDPGQGLRLIYYSQIVNDFQKGDIAEGYSVSREKKESFPLTVTSAQKNPTAFYLCASSPSYEAFFGQGTRLTVV.

The rearrangement links TRBV6-5 to TRBJ2-5; possible D gene TRBD1, 5 bases. CDR3 length: 15 residues. In germline, CDR1 is MNHEY, CDR2 SVGAGI. Trimming left V 2 bases short and J 1 base short, with 11 bases between. This CDR3 reads CASSYLSQGQETQYF. The DNA for the CDR3 is TGTGCCAGCAGTTACCTATCTCAGGGCCAAGAGACCCAGTACTTC.

V usage is TRBV27 and J usage is TRBJ1-3; TRBD1 might be the D (5 bases). Germline V gene data show CDR1 as MNHEY and CDR2 as SMNVEV (reference sequence). The CDR3 runs 13 residues. V was trimmed by 4 bases and J by 1 base, leaving 5 bases between them. For the CDR3, the DNA is TGTGCCAGCAGTTCAGGGTCTGGAAACACCATATATTTT. Translating it yields CASSSGSGNTIYF.

The chain links TRBV24-1 to TRBJ2-1, with TRBD1 matching 8 bases. V was clipped by 3 bases and J by 8 bases; unmatched bases: 8. CDR1 is KGHDR and CDR2 is SFDVKD in the germline V gene. The CDR3 runs to 15 residues. In DNA, the CDR3 is TGTGCCACCAGTGATCCAGGGGGCGGAGAGGATGAGCAGTTCTTC. Protein product: CATSDPGGGEDEQFF.

The chain joins TRBV27 to TRBJ1-1; no reliable D call. This CDR3 has 13 residues. CDR1 and CDR2 from the germline V gene are MNHEY and SMNVEV (reference sequence). Deletions cut 5 bases from V and 0 bases from J, with 7 bases between. This CDR3 reads CASSVGMNTEAFF. CDR3 in DNA: TGTGCCAGCAGTGTCGGTATGAACACTGAAGCTTTCTTT.

The chain employs TRBV12-3 or TRBV12-4 and TRBJ1-2; D is perhaps TRBD1 (5 bases). V was trimmed by 3 bases and J by 4 bases, leaving 9 bases between them. This CDR3 region has 13 residues. The CDR3 region has the DNA TGTGCCAGCAGTTTTGGGGGAGGCTATGGCTACACCTTC. It codes for CASSFGGGYGYTF.

The rearrangement links TRBV6-1 to TRBJ1-2; D might be TRBD1 (6 bases). The CDR3 is made up of 17 amino acids. Trimming stripped 4 bases from V and 4 bases from J, with 22 bases between. Per the germline V gene, CDR1 is MNHNS and CDR2 is SASEGT. DNA of the CDR3: TGTGCCAGCAGTGGTCCAACAGGGTCGGGGGGCCGCTATGGCTACACCTTC. This sequence encodes CASSGPTGSGGRYGYTF.

The count of this clone is one. The chain employs TRBV2 and TRBJ2-1; D possibly uses TRBD1 or TRBD2 (5 bases each). The CDR3 is 12 residues long. Looked up from germline, CDR1 is SNHLY and CDR2 is FYNNEI. The ends were cut back, 6 bases at V and 6 bases at J, with 9 bases in the middle. In DNA form, the CDR3 reads TGTGCCAGCAGGGTTGGGGGCAATGAGCAGTTCTTC. This translates into CASRVGGNEQFF.

The chain is built from TRBV4-3 and TRBJ1-1; tentative D call: TRBD1 (5 bases). V was clipped by 4 bases and J by 1 base, with 10 bases between them. In germline, CDR1 is LGHNA, CDR2 YSLEER. The CDR3 extends over 14 amino acids. As DNA, the CDR3 is TGCGCCAGCAGCCGGGGACGGGGGAACACTGAAGCTTTCTTT. It is translated as CASSRGRGNTEAFF.

The CDR3 DNA is TGTGCCAGCAGCCTAGGAGCGGGATTCTATAATTCACCCCTCCACTTT. Its protein product is CASSLGAGFYNSPLHF. The chain couples TRBV7-9 to TRBJ1-6; no reliable D call. Per the germline V gene, CDR1 is SEHNR and CDR2 is FQNEAQ (reference sequence). V lost 5 bases to trimming and J lost 3 bases, with 14 bases between them. The CDR3 sequence is 16 residues long. Filled out from reference TRBV7-9 and TRBJ1-6, the complete variable domain reads DTGVSQNPRHKITKRGQNVTFRCDPISEHNRLYWYRQTLGQGPEFLTYFQNEAQLEKSRLLSDRFSAERPKGSFSTLEIQRTEQGDSAMYLCASSLGAGFYNSPLHFGNGTRLTVT.

The chain employs TRBV7-9 and TRBJ2-2; D is undetermined. Germline V gene sequence: CDR1 SEHNR, CDR2 FQNEAQ (reference sequence). The germline V and J ends were trimmed by 0 bases and 7 bases, with 3 bases remaining between them. This CDR3 comprises 12 residues. CDR3 coding DNA: TGTGCCAGCAGCTTAGCGCGCGGGGAGCTGTTTTTT. Translated, it gives CASSLARGELFF.